The 23 T cell receptor beta chains reported below all come from one sample, sequenced in a study of Ad26.COV2.S vaccination and SARS-CoV-2 variants. The repertoire was sequenced with immunoSEQ multiplex PCR; TCRdb's copy has only in-frame clones and lacks some. The table lists about 400,000 clones, approximately 90% of them singletons. The treatment was: around 19 received Ad26.COV2.S at low or high dose, single or two shots; 5 received placebo; per-sample allocation not given. Samples came from day 63 after the first vaccine or placebo injection. This sample comprised peripheral blood, obtained in a trial of Ad26.COV2.S vaccine versus placebo. The receptors come from a person between 18 and 65 years old who received the Ad26.COV2.S COVID-19 vaccine or a placebo.

This rearrangement joins TRBV5-5 to TRBJ2-7; 8 bases match TRBD1. The germline V gene encodes CDR1 SGHKS and CDR2 YYEKEE (reference sequence). With V trimmed by 5 bases and J by 3 bases, 7 bases remained unmatched. The CDR3 is made up of 14 amino acids. CDR3 DNA sequence: TGTGCCAGCAGGGGTAGACAGGGGAACTACGAGCAGTACTTC. Protein: CASRGRQGNYEQYF.

V gene TRBV29-1 combines with J gene TRBJ2-7; the D gene could be TRBD1 or TRBD2 (5 bases each). The CDR3 spans 13 residues. Trimming removed 1 base at V and 7 bases at J, with 14 bases between. Germline loops: CDR1 SQVTM, CDR2 ANQGSEA. The CDR3 is CSVEVRVGEEQYF. CDR3 DNA: TGCAGCGTTGAAGTACGAGTGGGGGAGGAGCAGTACTTC.

The chain uses TRBV7-2 and TRBJ1-5, with unresolved D. This CDR3 spans 13 amino acids. CDR1 is SGHTA, CDR2 FQGNSA, per germline. Trimming pared 1 base from V and 3 bases from J, leaving 4 bases between. The DNA for the CDR3 is TGTGCCAGCAGCTTAGGTGTCAATCAGCCCCAGCATTTT. This translates into CASSLGVNQPQHF.

On this clone: Distinct nucleotide sequences in the sample also encode this CDR3. The chain combines TRBV27 with TRBJ2-7; D might be TRBD1 (5 bases). The CDR3 sequence is 12 residues long. Trimming took off 6 bases at V and 2 bases at J, with 8 bases between the two ends. The germline V gene has CDR1 MNHEY and CDR2 SMNVEV (reference sequence). The CDR3 reads CASRDRTYEQYF. The CDR3 DNA reads TGTGCCAGCAGAGACAGAACCTACGAGCAGTACTTC.

The genes are TRBV6-5 and TRBJ1-1; TRBD1 might be the D (5 bases). V lost 2 bases to trimming and J lost 1 base, with 11 bases between them. CDR1 is MNHEY and CDR2 is SVGAGI in the germline V gene. The CDR3 spans 15 residues. This CDR3 reads CASSYGQGGNTEAFF. In DNA, the CDR3 is TGTGCCAGCAGTTACGGTCAGGGAGGGAACACTGAAGCTTTCTTT.

The V gene is TRBV28, the J gene TRBJ2-7; no clear D. CDR3 size: 13 residues. V gave up 6 bases and J gave up 1 base, with 10 bases separating them. In germline, CDR1 is MDHEN, CDR2 SYDVKM. CDR3 amino acids: CASRAKPSYEQYF. Written as DNA, the CDR3 is TGTGCCAGCAGGGCTAAACCTTCCTACGAGCAGTACTTC.

Here the CDR3 reads CASSLAGQGVRSNEKLFF. CDR3 sequence (DNA): TGCGCCAGCAGCTTGGCGGGACAGGGCGTTCGGTCTAATGAAAAACTGTTTTTT. The chain has TRBV5-1 and TRBJ1-4; 9 bases align to TRBD1. V gave up 0 bases and J gave up 3 bases; unmatched junction bases: 9. The V gene's germline CDR1 is SGHRS and CDR2 YFSETQ. This CDR3 has 18 residues.

The chain joins TRBV7-8 to TRBJ2-7; TRBD1 might be the D (10 bases). CDR1 is SGHVS and CDR2 is FQNEAQ in the germline V gene. The CDR3 has 20 amino acids. Between the trimmed V and J ends, which lost 5 bases and 3 bases, there was a span of 32 bases. The CDR3 DNA is TGTGCCAGCAGCACATGGCCAGGGGACAGGGGTCTAGCGGGGCACTACGAGCAGTACTTC. It is translated as CASSTWPGDRGLAGHYEQYF.

This clone was recorded only once. J is TRBJ1-1 and V is TRBV27; D is unresolved. This CDR3 is built from 13 residues. CDR1 MNHEY and CDR2 SMNVEV come from the germline V gene (reference sequence). Between the trimmed V and J ends, which lost 4 bases and 1 base, there was a span of 7 bases. The CDR3 sequence is CASSYSQNTEAFF. The CDR3 bases are TGTGCCAGCAGTTATAGCCAGAACACTGAAGCTTTCTTT.

The rearrangement links TRBV5-4 to TRBJ2-7; D is perhaps TRBD1 (5 bases). This CDR3 comprises 13 residues. In germline, CDR1 is SGHNT, CDR2 YYREEE (reference sequence). Trimming took 2 bases from V and 7 from J, leaving 13 bases between them. In nucleotides, the CDR3 is TGTGCCAGCAGCTTTGGTAGGGGAAGGGAGCAGTACTTC. It translates to CASSFGRGREQYF.

This rearrangement joins TRBV28 to TRBJ1-1, with D possibly TRBD1 on 5 matching bases. Germline values: CDR1 MDHEN, CDR2 SYDVKM. V gave up 6 bases and J gave up 6 bases, with 26 bases separating them. The CDR3 has 17 residues. The CDR3 region is CASRPPALVGLGAEAFF. The CDR3 nucleotides read TGTGCCAGCAGGCCACCAGCCCTCGTCGGGCTGGGGGCTGAAGCTTTCTTT.

This sequence joins TRBV5-8 and TRBJ1-2; 8 bases fit TRBD1. CDR3 size: 14 residues. V trimming: 3 bases; J trimming: 4 bases; junction bases outside the gene matches: 5. Germline CDR1 SGHTS, CDR2 YDEGEE. The CDR3 is CASSSRTGTYGYTF. As DNA, the CDR3 is TGTGCCAGCAGCTCCCGGACAGGGACCTATGGCTACACCTTC.

The chain couples TRBV20-1 to TRBJ2-2; D unresolved. The CDR3 has 11 residues. Trimming left V 3 bases short and J 5 bases short, with 4 bases between. Germline CDR1 reads DFQATT; CDR2 reads SNEGSKA (reference sequence). The CDR3 bases are TGCAGTGCTAGGACAACCGGGGAGCTGTTTTTT. Protein product: CSARTTGELFF.

This rearrangement joins TRBV12-5 to TRBJ2-1, with TRBD1 matching 8 bases. This CDR3 comprises 15 residues. Germline V gene sequence: CDR1 LGHNT, CDR2 FRNRAP. Trimming cost V 7 bases and J 5 bases; bases outside gene matches: 10. The CDR3 DNA reads as TGTGCTAGTGCGCCGGACAGGGCCCCAGACAATGAGCAGTTCTTC. It specifies CASAPDRAPDNEQFF. Full variable domain (rest looked up from reference TRBV12-5 and TRBJ2-1): DARVTQTPRHKVTEMGQEVTMRCQPILGHNTVFWYRQTMMQGLELLAYFRNRAPLDDSGMPKDRFSAEMPDATLATLKIQPSEPRDSAVYFCASAPDRAPDNEQFFGPGTRLTVL.

Points on this clone: Additional DNA sequences in this sample encode the identical CDR3. The genes are TRBV30 and TRBJ2-7; the D is unclear. Between the trimmed V and J ends, which lost 4 bases and 4 bases, there was a span of 11 bases. The CDR3 has 12 amino acids. The germline CDR1 and CDR2 sequences are GTSNPN and SVGIG (reference sequence). CDR3 coding DNA: TGTGCCTGGACCCCGGGTGGATACGAGCAGTACTTC. Its translation is CAWTPGGYEQYF.

This chain uses TRBV24-1 with TRBJ2-5; 10 bases are shared with TRBD2. Trimming at V came to 0 bases and at J to 4 bases, leaving 7 bases not matched to a gene. The germline V gene has CDR1 KGHDR and CDR2 SFDVKD. The CDR3 contains 17 residues. The chain's CDR3 is CATSDLASGGRGETQYF. Written as DNA, the CDR3 is TGTGCCACCAGTGATTTGGCTAGCGGGGGCCGTGGAGAGACCCAGTACTTC.

V and J are TRBV6-6 and TRBJ2-7; D remains ambiguous. Germline values: CDR1 MNHNY, CDR2 SVGAGI (reference sequence). The CDR3 totals 11 residues. V gave up 6 bases and J gave up 5 bases, with 8 bases separating them. CDR3: CASRFQNEQYF. The CDR3 DNA sequence: TGTGCCAGCAGGTTCCAGAACGAGCAGTACTTC.

The CDR3, as DNA: TGTGCCAGCAGCCTGCCCCGACTAGCGGGACGCTCCTACGAGCAGTACTTC. It is translated as CASSLPRLAGRSYEQYF. The chain uses TRBV3-1 (or the pseudogene TRBV3-2) and TRBJ2-7; 11 positions agree with TRBD2. CDR1 LGHDT and CDR2 YNNKEL come from the germline V gene (reference sequence). V lost 4 bases, J lost 0 bases, and 8 bases stayed unmatched. This CDR3 comprises 17 residues.

The chain has TRBV7-8 and TRBJ2-1; a possible D gene is TRBD1 (5 bases). The V end was cut by 2 bases, the J end by 9 bases, with 14 bases between. The length of the CDR3 is 14 residues. CDR1 SGHVS and CDR2 FQNEAQ come from the germline V gene. For the CDR3, the DNA is TGTGCCAGCAGCTTACGGCAGGGTCATGGTGAGCAGTTCTTC. Translation gives CASSLRQGHGEQFF.

J is TRBJ2-2 and V is TRBV19; no clear D gene. The CDR3 loop spans 15 amino acids. The germline gives CDR1 LNHDA, CDR2 SQIVND (reference sequence). Trimming left V 3 bases short and J 2 bases short, with 10 bases between. The CDR3 loop is CASSITGPNTGELFF. In DNA, the CDR3 is TGTGCCAGTAGTATTACCGGGCCCAACACCGGGGAGCTGTTTTTT.

The chain links TRBV11-3 to TRBJ2-4, with 9 bases matching TRBD2. The germline CDR1 and CDR2 sequences are SGHNT and YENEEA. The CDR3 is 17 amino acids. V gave up 6 bases and J gave up 1 base; unmatched junction bases: 10. CDR3 DNA: TGTGCCAGCAGTGATAAAGCGGGACTAGCCGCCAAAAACATTCAGTACTTC. This gives the protein CASSDKAGLAAKNIQYF.

This chain links TRBV27 with TRBJ1-5; TRBD1 matches 8 bases. The J segment lost 0 bases and the V segment lost 1 base, leaving 14 bases of the junction unmatched. The CDR3 runs 20 residues. Germline V CDR1 and CDR2: MNHEY, SMNVEV (reference sequence). The CDR3 reads CASSLYAPRTGPYSNQPQHF. CDR3 in DNA: TGTGCCAGCAGTTTATATGCCCCCCGGACAGGGCCTTATAGCAATCAGCCCCAGCATTTT.

V usage is TRBV5-4 and J usage is TRBJ2-7; 11 nucleotides line up with TRBD2. Per the germline V gene, CDR1 is SGHNT and CDR2 is YYREEE (reference sequence). Unmatched junction bases numbered 6, after V lost 2 bases and J lost 2 bases. This CDR3 is 16 amino acids long. CDR3 DNA sequence: TGTGCCAGCAGCTTAGGCGGGACTAGCGGAACCTACGAGCAGTACTTC. Translated: CASSLGGTSGTYEQYF.